These T cell receptor beta chains were read from a single sample in a study of CXCR3-negative and CXCR3-positive naive CD8 T cells. Using the 5' RACE reads, TCRdb records one entry per CDR3 protein without DNA. The record lists 50,000 or so distinct CDR3 sequences, of which the ten most abundant hold approximately 0.56%. The specimen was naive CXCR3+ CD8+ T cells from blood. Receptors originate from a human donor in good health. Some clones in this sample may be carry-over from other donors' samples. Each CDR3 is given with its conserved first and last residue. Each record gives: J gene, V gene, CDR3 protein.

TRBJ2-7,TRBV5-1,CASSWTATYEQYF
TRBJ2-7,TRBV7-8,CASSLVPGGLEQHF
TRBJ2-7,TRBV5-1,CASSLGAYEQYF
TRBJ1-2,TRBV9,CASSVAAGNYGYTF
TRBJ2-3,TRBV12-3/TRBV12-4,CASSPGQGTSTDTQYF
TRBJ2-4,TRBV11-2,CASSLDRTGKDIQYF
TRBJ2-1,TRBV5-6,CASSMGLAENSEQFF
TRBJ2-7,TRBV20-1,CSARDGMAATYEQYF
TRBJ2-1,TRBV5-8,CASSFSNSYNEQFF
TRBJ1-6,TRBV7-2,CASSLGGSPPHF
TRBJ2-7,TRBV12-3/TRBV12-4,CASSRSWRGDPYEQYF
TRBJ2-2,TRBV10-1,CASSEEATNTGELFF
TRBJ2-7,TRBV10-3,CAISGIGAGARYEQYF
TRBJ2-7,TRBV2,CATGQGPYEQYF
TRBJ1-1,TRBV7-3,CASSLGIGSTEAFF
TRBJ1-1,TRBV4-3,CASSQDGQGGLENTEAFF
TRBJ2-7,TRBV12-3/TRBV12-4,CASRSRVASYEQYF
TRBJ1-2,TRBV27,CASTPRVADYYGYTF
TRBJ2-2,TRBV4-3,CASSLGTENTGELFF
TRBJ2-5,TRBV7-9,CASRGGQGLPYEYQETQYF
TRBJ2-3,TRBV6-2/TRBV6-3,CASSYVSGADTQYF
TRBJ2-7,TRBV12-3/TRBV12-4,CASRRTYYEQYF
TRBJ2-3,TRBV29-1,CSAEGGSRTDTQYF
TRBJ2-7,TRBV29-1,CSAETGENYEQYF
TRBJ2-1,TRBV7-8,CASSLGGVWGTGGSNEQFF
TRBJ1-4,TRBV5-5,CASSLERGWEKLFF
TRBJ2-1,TRBV28,CASSLNVRAGTALLWEQFF
TRBJ2-7,TRBV5-6,CASSLQNSFIYEQYF
TRBJ2-1,TRBV28,CASSLYPSNEQFF
TRBJ1-2,TRBV9,CASSVATGPTEGYTF
TRBJ2-2,TRBV29-1,CSASGGGELFF
TRBJ2-5,TRBV9,CASSGTGRWETQYF
TRBJ1-1,TRBV20-1,CSARVEVNTEAFF
TRBJ2-3,TRBV14,CASSQVGYRAPLDTQYF
TRBJ2-7,TRBV28,CASSANYEQYF
TRBJ2-1,TRBV4-3,CASSPGGRPAEQFF